This is a list of T cell receptor beta chains from one sample in a study of CD4+ T cells in melanoma. Assay used: immunoSEQ multiplex PCR; TCRdb lists only in-frame clones, some missing. The table shows about 120,000 clones, with around 92% occurring only once. The material sequenced was peripheral blood. The origin of the receptors is a human donor with melanoma. Each CDR3 is given without its conserved first and last residue. Each record gives: V gene, J gene, CDR3 protein.

TRBV28	TRBJ1-3	ASFPGGTSSGNTIY
TRBV5-1	TRBJ1-1	ASSLGTQTEAF
TRBV4-1	TRBJ1-2	ASSQPDRGGYGSYGYT
TRBV18	TRBJ2-1	ASSPLVQGNEQF
TRBV19	TRBJ2-7	ASSPETGTTYEQY
TRBV19	TRBJ2-1	ASSTLAGGNNEQF
TRBV20-1	TRBJ1-2	DQTAYGYT
TRBV4-1	TRBJ2-1	ASSPYSGFAYNEQF
TRBV5-4	TRBJ1-2	ASSLDSSNYGYT
TRBV2	TRBJ2-1	ASCGGGLATHDEQF
TRBV6-1	TRBJ2-7	ASSVQGSEAEQY
TRBV4-2	TRBJ2-5	ASSQDAWRESLQETQY
TRBV5-1	TRBJ2-4	AISWDSQEGKNIQY
TRBV5-4	TRBJ2-3	ASRPGESRSTDTQY
TRBV6-1	TRBJ2-2	ASSDGDGGWNTGELF
TRBV11-2	TRBJ1-4	ASSLLQQKHEKLF
TRBV29-1	TRBJ1-2	SLGEGQSNYGYT
TRBV28	TRBJ1-5	ASSPPTPQPQH
TRBV7-7	TRBJ2-7	ASSLTPSYEQY
TRBV7-3	TRBJ2-3	ASSLIAGNTDTQY
TRBV28	TRBJ1-1	ASRSGNTEAF
TRBV7-3	TRBJ1-5	ASSLGQTNQPQH
TRBV5-1	TRBJ2-1	ASTLLAGGSYNEQF
TRBV18	TRBJ1-1	ASSPTTGYDTEAF
TRBV28	TRBJ1-4	ASSSGGKSTNEKLF
TRBV6-1	TRBJ2-1	ASLSPSGGSNEQF
TRBV4-3	TRBJ1-3	ASRHTGSGNTIY
TRBV27	TRBJ1-4	ASSLGPTTNEKLF
TRBV15	TRBJ2-3	ATSMKGLAGAVTDTQY
TRBV7-8	TRBJ2-3	ASSLWRGGPTDTQY
TRBV5-1	TRBJ1-2	ASSPTAGAGYT
TRBV7-8	TRBJ2-1	ASSPFSYNEQF
TRBV4-1	TRBJ2-7	ASSQEIVGRGFYEQY
TRBV12-5	TRBJ2-3	ASGFGQGEIFQGTDTQY
TRBV9	TRBJ2-7	ASSVGPGLDYYEQY
TRBV6-6	TRBJ1-4	ASSYPGQNEKLF
TRBV5-1	TRBJ2-1	ASRQGNEQF
TRBV4-3	TRBJ2-3	ASSQDRDTQY
TRBV9	TRBJ2-6	ASSTQGAGANVLT
TRBV18	TRBJ1-2	ASSPQPRSNYGYT
TRBV27	TRBJ2-4	ASSSLRPAGGRVDIQY
TRBV2	TRBJ1-5	ASSGGVRSNQPQH
TRBV27	TRBJ2-1	ASSPLRVRGTSGYNEQF
TRBV9	TRBJ2-1	ASSVGLAGPKKQF
TRBV5-6	TRBJ2-1	ASSLVMVQF
TRBV6-5	TRBJ2-2	ASSYSEGTGELF
TRBV6-1	TRBJ1-1	ASSDQGRMNTEAF
TRBV30	TRBJ2-7	AWTSGGAPYEQY
TRBV4-3	TRBJ1-1	ASSRQLDFTEAF
TRBV10-3	TRBJ2-1	AISEGTSGLNEQF
TRBV6-4	TRBJ1-6	ASSGSRGSPLH
TRBV9	TRBJ2-7	ASSVSGRPTYEQY
TRBV2	TRBJ1-4	ASSEDVDEKLF
TRBV7-3	TRBJ2-6	ASSLTQGVNVLT
TRBV9	TRBJ2-1	ASSVVAGGLNEQF
TRBV29-1	TRBJ2-5	SVEAPGSEGETQY
TRBV5-6	TRBJ1-3	ASSLVPGLIGNTIY
TRBV5-1	TRBJ2-6	ASSGRDRSSGANVLT
TRBV4-3	-	ASSQEAGNYEQY
TRBV4-2	TRBJ2-2	ASSLGTSGRKAGELF